These 9 T cell receptor beta chains came from one sample sequenced in a study of T cells in Graves' hyperthyroidism and ophthalmopathy. Authors of the study amplified TCR beta CDR3 regions from RNA transcripts. Initially, a first-round RT-PCR of the TCR CDR3 employed the HTBI primer set. TCRdb reanalysed the multiplex PCR reads using MiXCR and keeps one entry per CDR3 protein. The sample records around 540,000 distinct CDR3 sequences, about 16% being singletons. Sequencing was carried out using blood. These receptors originate from a woman under 40 with Graves' ophthalmopathy.

This clonotype has a count of ten or more. V usage is TRBV27 and J usage is TRBJ1-5; the D gene is possibly TRBD1 (6 bases). V lost 6 bases, J lost 3 bases, and 12 bases lay in between. This CDR3 is built from 14 residues. CDR1 MNHEY and CDR2 SMNVEV come from the germline V gene (reference sequence). Here the CDR3 DNA reads TGTGCCAGCAGACTAACAGGGTTCAATCAGCCCCAGCATTTT. This gives the protein CASRLTGFNQPQHF.

V is TRBV7-2 and J is TRBJ2-1, with D perhaps assigned TRBD1 or TRBD2 (5 bases each). V was clipped by 3 bases and J by 10 bases, with 16 bases between them. The CDR3 contains 14 residues. CDR1 is SGHTA and CDR2 is FQGNSA in the germline V gene. CDR3 DNA: TGTGCCAGCAGCTTCTTGGGGACCGGGATGGAGCAGTTCTTC. Encoded protein: CASSFLGTGMEQFF.

This clonotype was counted only a few times. J is TRBJ2-7 and V is TRBV9; 7 bases are shared with TRBD2. Germline CDR1 reads SGDLS; CDR2 reads YYNGEE. J was trimmed by 3 bases and V by 0 bases; bases with no gene match: 9. The CDR3 has 16 amino acids. CDR3 in amino acids: CASSVGFGREDYEQYF. The DNA for the CDR3 is TGTGCCAGCAGCGTAGGCTTTGGACGGGAGGACTACGAGCAGTACTTC.

This clonotype appeared many times. This chain links TRBV12-3 or TRBV12-4 with TRBJ2-7; D is possibly TRBD1 (5 bases). This CDR3 spans 13 amino acids. Deletions cut 5 bases from V and 0 bases from J, with 8 bases between. The CDR3 reads CASSHDSSYEQYF. CDR3 DNA sequence: TGTGCCAGCAGTCATGACAGCTCCTACGAGCAGTACTTC.

At least ten counts were recorded for this clonotype. The rearrangement links TRBV30 to TRBJ2-2, with D unresolved. The V end was cut by 4 bases, the J end by 1 base, with 7 bases between. This CDR3 spans 13 amino acids. CDR1 is GTSNPN and CDR2 is SVGIG in the germline V gene (reference sequence). CDR3 in DNA: TGTGCCTGGAATCGACAGAACACCGGGGAGCTGTTTTTT. This encodes CAWNRQNTGELFF. The full variable domain, in which reference TRBV30 and TRBJ2-2 provide the parts outside the CDR3, is SQTIHQWPATLVQPVGSPLSLECTVEGTSNPNLYWYRQAAGRGLQLLFYSVGIGQISSEVPQNLSASRPQDRQFILSSKKLLLSDSGFYLCAWNRQNTGELFFGEGSRLTVL.

In this sample, this clonotype turned up a few times. J is TRBJ2-3 and V is TRBV4-1; D call uncertain. This CDR3 is 16 amino acids long. Trimming took off 1 base at V and 2 bases at J, with 13 bases between the two ends. Germline lookup yields CDR1 MGHRA and CDR2 YSYEKL. The CDR3 DNA reads TGCGCCAGCAGCCAAGTCTCCGACGAATACACAGATACGCAGTATTTT. It specifies CASSQVSDEYTDTQYF.

This clonotype was seen repeatedly, ten times or more. The CDR3 sequence: CASSPWGSGGSNEQFF. The CDR3 nucleotides read TGTGCCAGCAGTCCCTGGGGGTCAGGGGGCTCGAATGAGCAGTTCTTC. The rearrangement uses TRBV2 and TRBJ2-1, with 8 bases lining up with TRBD1. The germline V gene encodes CDR1 SNHLY and CDR2 FYNNEI. Trimming cost V 5 bases and J 7 bases; bases outside gene matches: 13. The CDR3 runs to 16 residues.

The table lists this clonotype with many counts. The chain is built from TRBV6-1 and TRBJ2-5, with 9 bases that match TRBD1. Per germline, CDR1 MNHNS and CDR2 SASEGT. This CDR3 spans 17 amino acids. V lost 5 bases to trimming and J lost 1 base; unmatched junction nucleotides: 11. CDR3 protein: CASSRTGANPFQETQYF. The CDR3 DNA sequence: TGTGCCAGCAGTAGGACAGGGGCGAATCCCTTCCAAGAGACCCAGTACTTC.

This clonotype was counted between two and nine times. The CDR3 DNA is TGTGCCTGGAGCCTGAAAGCGGGAGGGTTATACACCGGGGAGCTGTTTTTT. Translated, it gives CAWSLKAGGLYTGELFF. The chain uses TRBV30 and TRBJ2-2, with 10 bases matching TRBD2. The CDR3 length is 17 residues. Germline V gene sequence: CDR1 GTSNPN, CDR2 SVGIG (reference sequence). V shed 3 bases, J shed 3 bases, and the junction held 10 bases outside the gene matches.